This is a list of T cell receptor beta chains from one sample in a study of Ad26.COV2.S vaccination and SARS-CoV-2 variants. The repertoire was sequenced with immunoSEQ multiplex PCR; TCRdb's copy has only in-frame clones and lacks some. The table has 300,000 to 400,000 clones, around four fifths seen once. The source was peripheral blood, collected in a trial of Ad26.COV2.S vaccine versus placebo. These receptors were obtained from a person aged 18-60 years who received the Ad26.COV2.S COVID-19 vaccine or a placebo. Each CDR3 is given without its conserved first and last residue.

TRBV7-9 | ASSRFASRTGGPNTEAF
TRBV27 | ASSSTGANTGELF
TRBV5-1 | ASSPYRDRGNSPLH
TRBV10-1 | ASSEGQGRTDTQY
TRBV7-9 | ASSLDRVLAGELF
TRBV2 | ASSEVGGNTDTQY
TRBV11-2 | ASSLDVRDEKLF
TRBV9 | ASSGFRGAGTDTQY
TRBV11-2 | ASSLAGLRGDEQF
TRBV14 | ASSQDGDSGGSTGELF
TRBV10-3 | AISIQGWGQPQH
TRBV11-2 | ASSIDRLLYEQY
TRBV9 | ASSVAGGSSPLH
TRBV7-9 | ASSLAGSGYT
TRBV3-1/TRBV3-2 | ASSQGTGDTQY
TRBV28 | ASSPGDLTDSPLH
TRBV3-1/TRBV3-2 | ASSPTLSGGGYNEQF
TRBV30 | AWSEGQGSPLH
TRBV5-1 | ASKKGPQNTEAF
TRBV5-1 | ASSTGLAGDLHEQY
TRBV20-1 | SAPRTDTQY
TRBV5-4 | ASSLEVMNTEAF
TRBV6-5 | ASSDGTGDYGYT
TRBV2 | ASSQTGVAYNEQF
TRBV28 | ASSFPKTGRSYGYT
TRBV7-9 | ASSLGGGQY
TRBV9 | ASSPPSGGTETQY
TRBV27 | ASSPRQGTEAF
TRBV2 | ASSALQGDQPQH
TRBV5-5 | ASRSPGQGSGANVLT
TRBV5-1 | ASRGVLGANEQF
TRBV5-1 | ASSLAGVAGGPSPHTQY
TRBV7-2 | ASSLRAGYRGELF
TRBV7-9 | ASSPYTDTQY
TRBV14 | ASSQGTGSTDTQY
TRBV6-5 | ASSPIQETQY
TRBV4-2 | ASSQDGRTDTQY
TRBV2 | ASRPGKAKNIQY
TRBV7-2 | ASSLVGGGTTDTQY
TRBV5-4 | ASSFSGTSLGQQF
TRBV15 | ATSRVQGYFGSAEAF
TRBV11-2 | ASSLVPLAANEQF
TRBV7-6 | ASSLDGVHQPQH
TRBV5-5 | ASSWDPVYNEQF
TRBV11-3 | ASSPSGEYEQY
TRBV14 | ASSQDPGWETQY
TRBV5-1 | ASSLGQGPMNTEAF
TRBV13 | ASSGQAGSGNTIY
TRBV5-4 | ASSPWGGRTTEAF
TRBV7-9 | ASSYWTGAPAKETQY
TRBV5-1 | ASSSDGETQY